This TCR beta chain was observed in a study of T-cell reconstitution after alpha-beta-depleted transplantation in children. This clonotype was seen ten or more times. Unique molecular identifiers were incorporated into the prepared TCRbeta library. TCRdb itself ran the PCR reads through MiXCR, one entry per CDR3 protein. The table includes about 500,000 distinct CDR3 sequences, approximately 32% detected once. Germline CDR1 and CDR2: SGHDT and YYEEEE. Trimming removed 2 bases at V and 8 bases at J, with 11 bases between. The CDR3 runs 13 residues. This clonotype was obtained from a human donor who donated a stem cell graft to a child with aplastic anemia. This specimen was PBMCs from the stem cell graft donor, taken from the stem cell graft. The chain employs TRBV5-6 and TRBJ2-1; the D gene is possibly TRBD2 (7 bases). CDR3 sequence (DNA): TGTGCCAGCAGCTTACAGGGAGGGGATGAGCAGTTCTTC. Its translation: CASSLQGGDEQFF.